This T cell receptor (beta chain) was recorded in a study of T cell responses to AZD1222 COVID-19 vaccine. Worth noting for this clone: Its matching antigen is unknown.

The table came from immunoSEQ multiplex PCR; TCRdb's copy has only in-frame clones and leaves some out. There are about 160,000 clones in the sample; roughly 90% occur only once, and about 4.5% lies in the top ten. Study results and caveats: Nearly half of unique spike-specific TCRs reportedly avoided B.1.351 and B.1.1.7 mutated regions. Spike-specific TCR breadth and depth both grew after two AZD1222 doses.

The germline CDR1 and CDR2 sequences are SGDLS and YYNGEE. The ends lost 7 bases at V and 7 bases at J; junction bases unmatched: 5. The CDR3 runs 13 residues. The specimen was peripheral blood, collected 28 days after the second AZD1222 dose. This TCR was sampled from an adult who received the AZD1222 COVID-19 vaccine. V is TRBV9 and J is TRBJ1-6; 7 bases match TRBD1. CDR3 nucleotides: TGTGCCAGCGGGGGGGACAGCAATTCACCCCTCCACTTT. Its translation is CASGGDSNSPLHF.